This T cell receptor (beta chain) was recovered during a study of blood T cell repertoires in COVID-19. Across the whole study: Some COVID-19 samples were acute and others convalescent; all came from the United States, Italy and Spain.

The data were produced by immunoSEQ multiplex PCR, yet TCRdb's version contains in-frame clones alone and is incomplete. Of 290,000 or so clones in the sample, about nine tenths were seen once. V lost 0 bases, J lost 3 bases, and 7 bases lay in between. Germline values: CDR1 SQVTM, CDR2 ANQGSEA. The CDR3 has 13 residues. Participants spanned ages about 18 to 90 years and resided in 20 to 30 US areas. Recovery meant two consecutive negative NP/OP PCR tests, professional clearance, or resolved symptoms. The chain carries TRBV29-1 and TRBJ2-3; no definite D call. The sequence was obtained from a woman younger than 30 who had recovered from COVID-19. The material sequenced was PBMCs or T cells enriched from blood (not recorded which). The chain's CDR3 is CSVEESRTDTQYF. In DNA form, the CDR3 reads TGCAGCGTTGAAGAAAGCCGGACAGATACGCAGTATTTT.